The 20 T cell receptor beta chains listed next were all sequenced from one sample in a study. TCRdb re-called the RT-PCR reads with MiXCR, one entry per CDR3 protein. The table records 650,000 to 800,000 distinct CDR3 sequences, approximately 15% of them present only once. The material sequenced was memory CD4+ T cells from blood. These receptors originate from a female donor in good health, serving as a healthy control.

The table lists this clonotype with many counts. As DNA, the CDR3 is TGTGCCAGCAGTCCCCTGAGGGGAGATACGCAGTATTTT. This sequence encodes CASSPLRGDTQYF. The V call is TRBV12-3 or TRBV12-4, the J call TRBJ2-3; D may correspond to TRBD1 or TRBD2 (5 bases each). This CDR3 region has 13 residues. V dropped 5 bases and J dropped 5 bases, with 11 bases sitting between them.

This clonotype was detected ten times or more. The CDR3 spells CASSLQVCYEQYF. The CDR3 region has the DNA TGTGCCAGCAGCTTGCAGGTATGCTACGAGCAGTACTTC. The genes are TRBV5-7 and TRBJ2-7; D call uncertain. TRBV5-7 is an open reading frame whose function is uncertain. V was cut by 1 base and J by 3 bases, with 8 bases left in between. This CDR3 has 13 amino acids.

In its sample, this clonotype was seen a few times. V usage is TRBV7-3 and J usage is TRBJ2-5; D remains ambiguous. The CDR3 is 13 residues long. Germline CDR1 and CDR2: SGHTA and FQGTGA. V shed 0 bases and J shed 7 bases, with 9 bases lying between them. The CDR3 reads CASSLTLTGTQYF. CDR3 sequence (DNA): TGTGCCAGCAGCTTAACCCTCACGGGGACCCAGTACTTC.

This clonotype has a count of ten or more. The chain combines TRBV2 with TRBJ2-7; D possibly matches TRBD1 or TRBD2 (5 bases each). With 4 bases removed from V and 3 bases from J, the gap between germline ends came to 10 bases. The CDR3 has 13 amino acids. CDR1 and CDR2 (germline): SNHLY, FYNNEI. The CDR3 reads CASSVRDGYEQYF. In nucleotides, the CDR3 is TGTGCCAGCAGTGTTCGGGACGGCTACGAGCAGTACTTC.

This clonotype has at least ten counts. The V and J genes are TRBV5-1 and TRBJ1-1, with a tentative D call TRBD1 (6 bases). The CDR3 is made up of 13 amino acids. From germline, CDR1 is SGHRS and CDR2 YFSETQ. V lost 7 bases and J lost 1, with 11 bases in between. The CDR3 loop is CASRDTGNTEAFF. The CDR3 region has the DNA TGCGCCAGCCGGGACACCGGGAACACTGAAGCTTTCTTT.

For the CDR3, the DNA is TGTGCCAGCTCCCCGGACAGGGTAAACATTCAGTACTTC. This encodes CASSPDRVNIQYF. V gene TRBV18 combines with J gene TRBJ2-4; 8 positions agree with TRBD1. The CDR3 is 13 residues long. Trimming took 6 bases from V and 6 from J; bases not matched to a gene: 4. The germline CDR1 and CDR2 sequences are KGHSH and LQKENI. Supplemented by reference TRBV18 and TRBJ2-4, the full variable domain reads NAGVMQNPRHLVRRRGQEARLRCSPMKGHSHVYWYRQLPEEGLKFMVYLQKENIIDESGMPKERFSAEFPKEGPSILRIQQVVRGDSAAYFCASSPDRVNIQYFGAGTRLSVL.

This clonotype has at least ten counts. This chain connects TRBV15 to TRBJ2-5; no clear D gene. The CDR3 runs 16 residues. Germline V CDR1 and CDR2: LNHNV, YYDKDF (reference sequence). V gave up 1 base and J gave up 1 base, with 13 bases separating them. DNA for the CDR3: TGTGCCACCAGCAGAGGTCAGGCCAGTTCCCAAGAGACCCAGTACTTC. It encodes CATSRGQASSQETQYF.

This clonotype was seen many times. This chain links TRBV12-3 or TRBV12-4 with TRBJ1-2; D is perhaps TRBD1 (5 bases). This CDR3 has 13 amino acids. Trimming stripped 5 bases from V and 4 bases from J, with 11 bases between. CDR3 sequence reads: CASSPQGSYGYTF. The CDR3 DNA sequence: TGTGCCAGCAGTCCCCAGGGAAGCTATGGCTACACCTTC.

DNA for the CDR3: TGTGCCAGCAGTTATTCCGGGCCGCCCACTTTCTTT. It translates to CASSYSGPPTFF. This sequence joins TRBV6-2 or TRBV6-3 and TRBJ1-1; no definite D call. Germline V gives CDR1 MNHEY, CDR2 SVGEGT. Trimming removed 3 bases at V and 12 bases at J, with 14 bases between. The CDR3 runs to 12 residues.

The V call is TRBV20-1, the J call TRBJ1-5; possible D gene TRBD1, 5 bases. Trimming removed 4 bases at V and 7 bases at J, with 11 bases between. The CDR3 covers 12 residues. CDR1 and CDR2 from the germline V gene are DFQATT and SNEGSKA (reference sequence). The CDR3 DNA follows: TGCAGTGCTATGGGGCTGGACCAGCCCCAGCATTTT. It encodes CSAMGLDQPQHF.

V and J are TRBV19 and TRBJ2-7, with 7 bases fitting TRBD1. Germline CDR1 and CDR2: LNHDA and SQIVND (reference sequence). The CDR3 loop spans 16 amino acids. Trimming cost V 4 bases and J 3 bases; bases outside gene matches: 12. The CDR3 reads CASSKAGTDGDYEQYF. CDR3 nucleotide sequence: TGTGCCAGTAGTAAAGCCGGGACAGACGGTGACTACGAGCAGTACTTC.

This clonotype came up a few times. This sequence joins TRBV6-5 and TRBJ2-2, with TRBD2 as a possible D gene (5 bases). The CDR3 covers 13 residues. V gave up 7 bases and J gave up 5 bases, with 11 bases separating them. The germline V gene encodes CDR1 MNHEY and CDR2 SVGAGI. The CDR3 spells CASMRVGTGELFF. The CDR3, as DNA: TGTGCCAGCATGAGGGTAGGAACCGGGGAGCTGTTTTTT.

The genes are TRBV7-2 and TRBJ1-4; no definite D call. This CDR3 region has 15 residues. CDR1 and CDR2 from the germline V gene are SGHTA and FQGNSA. V gave up 2 bases and J gave up 4 bases, with 11 bases separating them. In nucleotides, the CDR3 is TGTGCCAGCAGCTTATCAGGAAGGGATAATGAAAAACTGTTTTTT. Its translation: CASSLSGRDNEKLFF.

The chain links TRBV7-2 to TRBJ1-5; the match to TRBD1 covers 7 bases. Germline loops: CDR1 SGHTA, CDR2 FQGNSA. V shed 5 bases, J shed 5 bases, and the junction held 3 bases outside the gene matches. CDR3 size: 13 residues. Here the CDR3 DNA reads TGTGCCAGCAGCGTGACAGGGCATCAGCCCCAGCATTTT. As protein: CASSVTGHQPQHF.

To note about this clonotype: Just one base apart from a much larger clone, this may be a read error. The chain recombines TRBV7-2 with TRBJ2-3; D gene uncertain. This CDR3 has 12 amino acids. Germline assignment: CDR1 SGHTA and CDR2 FQGNSA. The CDR3 region has the DNA TGTGCCAGCAGCTTAGGTAGAGATACGAAGTATTTT. As protein: CASSLGRDTKYF.

This chain joins TRBV6-1 and TRBJ1-1; D is ambiguous. The CDR3 has 15 residues. The ends were cut back, 8 bases at V and 0 bases at J, with 16 bases in the middle. The germline V gene encodes CDR1 MNHNS and CDR2 SASEGT. The CDR3 DNA reads TGTGCCAGCCCGAACCCCCCGGGGTTGAACACTGAAGCTTTCTTT. Encoded protein: CASPNPPGLNTEAFF.

This clonotype was counted only a few times. The genes are TRBV3-1 and TRBJ1-4; D uncertain. Germline assignment: CDR1 LGHDT and CDR2 YNNKEL (reference sequence). The CDR3 has 15 residues. The V gene lost 1 base and the J gene lost 6 bases, with 12 bases spanning the gap. The CDR3 loop is CASSQAPSSDEKLFF. CDR3 bases: TGTGCCAGCAGCCAAGCGCCGTCATCGGATGAAAAACTGTTTTTT.

This clonotype occurred many times. The V call is TRBV4-3, the J call TRBJ1-1; D remains ambiguous. The V gene lost 1 base and the J gene lost 0 bases, with 9 bases spanning the gap. The CDR3 is made up of 15 amino acids. Germline V lookup: CDR1 LGHNA, CDR2 YSLEER. The CDR3 DNA reads as TGCGCCAGCAGCCAAGGTAGCTGGATGAACACTGAAGCTTTCTTT. Residues: CASSQGSWMNTEAFF.

This clonotype was observed many times. This chain connects TRBV10-3 to TRBJ2-2, with TRBD2 matching 10 bases. The CDR3 length is 15 residues. V shed 6 bases, J shed 3 bases, and the junction held 4 bases outside the gene matches. Germline lookup yields CDR1 ENHRY and CDR2 SYGVKD. The CDR3 here is CAIRLAGVDTGELFF. As DNA, the CDR3 is TGTGCCATCAGGCTAGCGGGAGTCGACACCGGGGAGCTGTTTTTT.

This clonotype has only a few counts. This chain connects TRBV24-1 to TRBJ2-3; possibly TRBD2 for D (5 bases). The CDR3 consists of 16 residues. Germline-derived CDR1 and CDR2 are KGHDR and SFDVKD. V lost 8 bases, J lost 5 bases, and 22 bases lay in between. This CDR3 is CATTLADILRGDTQYF. The CDR3 coding sequence is TGTGCCACCACCCTAGCTGACATTCTACGTGGAGATACGCAGTATTTT.